This T cell receptor (beta chain) was retrieved from a study of T cells after yellow fever vaccination. General study results and limits: The booster response re-showed most primary clones: around 95% CD4, more than 80% CD8.

This clonotype was seen more than once but under ten times. Its antigen remains unknown. A process of 5'RACE template switching, which added a universal primer site and UMIs, was used to make TCR cDNA. MiXCR, applied by TCRdb to the 5' RACE reads, yields one record per CDR3 protein. The sample has just under 600,000 distinct CDR3 sequences, about 13% seen once. V was trimmed by 3 bases and J by 8 bases, leaving 13 bases between them. This CDR3 comprises 12 residues. Germline CDR1 reads DFQATT; CDR2 reads SNEGSKA (reference sequence). The chain joins TRBV20-1 to TRBJ1-2; tentatively, D is TRBD1 (6 bases). Sequencing used PBMCs, obtained on the day of the yellow fever booster vaccination. The TCR comes from a man between 25 and 39 years old who received the YFV17D yellow fever vaccine. CDR3 amino acids: CSASYQGRGYTF. For the CDR3, the DNA is TGCAGTGCTAGCTATCAGGGGAGAGGCTACACCTTC.